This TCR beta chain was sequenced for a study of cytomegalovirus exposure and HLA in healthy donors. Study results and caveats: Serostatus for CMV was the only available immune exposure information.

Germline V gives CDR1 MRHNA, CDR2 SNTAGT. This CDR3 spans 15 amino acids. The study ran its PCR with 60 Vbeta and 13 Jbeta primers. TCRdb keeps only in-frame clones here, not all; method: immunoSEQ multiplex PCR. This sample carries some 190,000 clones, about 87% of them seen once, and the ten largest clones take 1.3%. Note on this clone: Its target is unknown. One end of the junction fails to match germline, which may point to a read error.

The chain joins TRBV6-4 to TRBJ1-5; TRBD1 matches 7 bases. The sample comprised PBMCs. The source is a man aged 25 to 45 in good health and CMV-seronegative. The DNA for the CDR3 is TGTGCCAGCAGTAGCGCCGGAGGGGGCAATCGGCCCCAGCATTTT. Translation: CASSSAGGGNRPQHF.